Listed here are 31 T cell receptor beta chains from one sample, sequenced in a study of breast tumors, draining lymph nodes, adjacent tissues. TCRdb passed the multiplex PCR reads through MiXCR, listing each CDR3 protein once. The data hold 200,000 or so distinct CDR3 sequences, with 30% to 40% observed a single time. The lymph nodes were axillary draining lymph nodes from breast cancer patients. The sequenced sample consisted of axillary lymph node tissue. These receptor sequences come from a female donor with breast cancer. Some clones in this sample may be carry-over from other donors' samples.

As to this clonotype: Without the conserved terminal phenylalanine or tryptophan, this CDR3 likely stems from a read error. No DNA is shown, since the ends of the CDR3 on it are uncertain; the CDR3 is the one TCRdb lists. The CDR3 reads CSARDTQCRS. The chain has TRBV20-1 and TRBJ2-5. Counting both end residues, the CDR3 totals 10 amino acids. Germline CDR1 and CDR2: DFQATT and SNEGSKA (reference sequence).

The V call is TRBV4-2, the J call TRBJ2-7; 8 bases are a match to TRBD2. V was pared by 4 bases and J by 4 bases, with 12 bases of the junction left unmatched. Germline V gene data show CDR1 as LGHNA and CDR2 as YNFKEQ. CDR3 length: 16 residues. This CDR3 reads CASSPEHGGAVYEQYF. CDR3 in DNA: TGTGCCAGCAGCCCCGAGCACGGGGGGGCCGTATACGAGCAGTACTTC.

About this clonotype itself: Just one base apart from a much larger clone, this may be a read error. The chain couples TRBV3-1 to TRBJ2-1; no definite D call. CDR1 LGHDT and CDR2 YNNKEL come from the germline V gene (reference sequence). This CDR3 contains 13 residues. The CDR3 bases are TGTGCCGGCAGCCAAGCGCACGGCGATGAGCAGTTCTTC. Translating it yields CAGSQAHGDEQFF.

The table lists this clonotype with many counts. The J gene is TRBJ1-5, the V gene TRBV20-1; no clear D gene. V was clipped by 6 bases and J by 11 bases, with 20 bases between them. The CDR3 consists of 13 residues. Looked up from germline, CDR1 is DFQATT and CDR2 is SNEGSKA (reference sequence). Written as DNA, the CDR3 is TGCAGTGCACGTTTTGGTGGAGGGCCGGCCCAGCATTTT. Encoded protein: CSARFGGGPAQHF.

This clonotype was detected ten times or more. V is TRBV9 and J is TRBJ2-3; D uncertain. Per germline, CDR1 SGDLS and CDR2 YYNGEE. Trimming pared 0 bases from V and 2 bases from J, leaving 10 bases between. This CDR3 has 15 residues. CDR3 sequence: CASSVEGLNTDTQYF. CDR3 in DNA: TGTGCCAGCAGCGTAGAAGGCCTTAACACAGATACGCAGTATTTT.

The chain couples TRBV4-2 to TRBJ2-1; 10 bases match TRBD2. This CDR3 region has 17 residues. V lost 6 bases, J lost 6 bases, and 14 bases stayed unmatched. Germline V CDR1 and CDR2: LGHNA, YNFKEQ. The CDR3 spells CASRPLAGNRPVNEQFF. CDR3 DNA sequence: TGTGCCAGCAGACCACTAGCGGGGAACAGGCCGGTCAATGAGCAGTTCTTC.

This clonotype was detected ten times or more. The V gene is TRBV20-1, the J gene TRBJ1-3; no definite D call. Germline V gene lookup returns CDR1 DFQATT and CDR2 SNEGSKA (reference sequence). Trimming removed 0 bases at V and 4 bases at J, with 10 bases between. CDR3 length: 14 amino acids. CDR3 loop: CSARDGNFGNTIYF. CDR3 DNA: TGCAGTGCTAGAGATGGGAACTTCGGAAACACCATATATTTT.

The chain combines TRBV29-1 with TRBJ1-4, with 8 bases lining up with TRBD1. The CDR3 extends over 16 amino acids. V lost 7 bases to trimming and J lost 7 bases; unmatched junction nucleotides: 17. Germline loops: CDR1 SQVTM, CDR2 ANQGSEA. In DNA form, the CDR3 reads TGCAGCGGGGGGACTAGCGGGTACGGGACAGGTGAAAAACTGTTTTTT. It is translated as CSGGTSGYGTGEKLFF.

This clonotype was seen ten or more times. This chain connects TRBV20-1 to TRBJ2-7, with D tentatively TRBD2 (5 bases). Trimming took off 0 bases at V and 2 bases at J, with 14 bases between the two ends. This CDR3 spans 15 amino acids. The germline V gene encodes CDR1 DFQATT and CDR2 SNEGSKA (reference sequence). The CDR3 coding sequence is TGCAGTGCTAGAGATCTTTCCGAGGGCACCTACGAGCAGTACTTC. It specifies CSARDLSEGTYEQYF.

The V and J genes are TRBV13 and TRBJ1-6, with D possibly being TRBD1 (5 bases). Germline lookup yields CDR1 PRHDT and CDR2 FYEKMQ (reference sequence). Trimming cost V 4 bases and J 8 bases, with 24 bases left between them. The CDR3 totals 18 residues. The CDR3 loop reads CASSYAGLAGGTDSPLHF. CDR3 in DNA: TGTGCCAGCAGCTATGCGGGACTAGCGGGGGGAACGGATTCACCCCTCCACTTT.

This clonotype was observed at least ten times. The rearrangement links TRBV5-1 to TRBJ2-1; D call uncertain. Germline V gene data show CDR1 as SGHRS and CDR2 as YFSETQ. The CDR3 length is 17 residues. V gave up 1 base and J gave up 0 bases, with 14 bases separating them. The CDR3 DNA is TGCGCCAGCAGCTTGATGTCCGTGACGACCTCCTACAATGAGCAGTTCTTC. This sequence encodes CASSLMSVTTSYNEQFF.

Remarks on this clonotype: Germline and junction disagree at one end, which may indicate a read error. V gene TRBV7-2 combines with J gene TRBJ1-5; D is possibly TRBD1 (5 bases). Looked up from germline, CDR1 is SGHTA and CDR2 is FQGNSA. This CDR3 comprises 15 residues. CDR3 loop: CASGLNPGGYQLQHF. Written as DNA, the CDR3 is TGTGCCAGCGGCTTGAACCCCGGGGGATATCAGCTCCAGCATTTT.

This clonotype was picked up many times. The CDR3 nucleotides read TGCAGCGTGGGGAGGATCAATGAGCAGTTCTTC. Protein product: CSVGRINEQFF. V is TRBV29-1 and J is TRBJ2-1; weak D call: TRBD2 (6 bases). V was shortened by 6 bases and J by 6 bases, with 9 bases between the two germline ends. The CDR3 extends over 11 amino acids. Germline CDR1 is SQVTM and CDR2 is ANQGSEA.

This clonotype occurred many times. The chain carries TRBV12-3 or TRBV12-4 and TRBJ1-5, with a weak D call TRBD1 (6 bases). This CDR3 contains 16 residues. Trimming pared 0 bases from V and 6 bases from J, leaving 15 bases between. DNA for the CDR3: TGTGCCAGCAGTTTAGCACCCGGGGAGGGGGTTCAGCCCCAGCATTTT. Protein product: CASSLAPGEGVQPQHF.

This clonotype was counted at least ten times. The chain employs TRBV6-1 and TRBJ2-2; a possible D gene is TRBD2 (5 bases). Germline V lookup: CDR1 MNHNS, CDR2 SASEGT. The V end lost 7 bases, the J end lost 8 bases, and 8 bases lay between the germline ends. The CDR3 covers 11 residues. The CDR3 DNA sequence: TGTGCCAGCAACCCGGGAGGGGAGCTGTTTTTT. Its protein is CASNPGGELFF.

The genes are TRBV6-5 and TRBJ1-1, with a weak D call TRBD1 (5 bases). Germline-derived CDR1 and CDR2 are MNHEY and SVGAGI. The CDR3 totals 13 residues. V was shortened by 0 bases and J by 5 bases, with 7 bases between the two germline ends. The CDR3 bases are TGTGCCAGCAGTTACTCACGACAGACTGAAGCTTTCTTT. Translated: CASSYSRQTEAFF.

This clonotype was counted at least ten times. The CDR3 is CASSPNYEQYF. The CDR3 DNA sequence: TGTGCCAGCAGTCCCAACTACGAGCAGTACTTC. This chain links TRBV6-6 with TRBJ2-7; D unresolved. This CDR3 is 11 amino acids long. Deletions cut 5 bases from V and 3 bases from J, with 5 bases between. Germline assignment: CDR1 MNHNY and CDR2 SVGAGI (reference sequence).

There are many counts of this clonotype. The CDR3 is CASSQTRGETQYF. The DNA of the CDR3 is TGCGCCAGCAGCCAAACCCGGGGAGAGACCCAGTACTTC. This chain links TRBV4-1 with TRBJ2-5, with D possibly TRBD2 on 5 matching bases. V was shortened by 2 bases and J by 4 bases, with 8 bases between the two germline ends. Germline values: CDR1 MGHRA, CDR2 YSYEKL. The CDR3 runs 13 residues.

In its sample, this clonotype was seen once. The conserved closing phenylalanine or tryptophan is absent in this CDR3, likely reflecting a read error. The chain recombines TRBV9 with TRBJ2-1, with D perhaps being TRBD1 or TRBD2 (6 bases each). Germline V CDR1 and CDR2: SGDLS, YYNGEE. The CDR3 is 13 amino acids. The CDR3 bases are TGTGCCAGCGGCGTAGTAGGGGGGAATGAGCAGTTCTCC. Translating it yields CASGVVGGNEQFS.

The chain carries TRBV5-4 and TRBJ1-2; D unclear. Germline CDR1 is SGHNT and CDR2 is YYREEE (reference sequence). Between the trimmed V and J ends, which lost 2 bases and 8 bases, there was a span of 13 bases. The CDR3 is 13 amino acids. The CDR3 is CASSFAAAYGYTF. The DNA for the CDR3 is TGTGCCAGCAGCTTTGCCGCGGCCTACGGCTACACCTTC.

This clonotype was found many times. This CDR3 reads CASSVGGQGAVEQYF. CDR3 DNA sequence: TGTGCCAGCAGCGTAGGAGGACAGGGGGCGGTCGAGCAGTACTTC. The chain recombines TRBV9 with TRBJ2-7; 11 bases agree with TRBD1. CDR3 length: 15 amino acids. J lost 6 bases, V lost 0 bases, and 5 bases had no gene match. Germline V gene data show CDR1 as SGDLS and CDR2 as YYNGEE.

With regard to this clonotype: This clone may be a read error of a much larger clone one base away. The rearrangement links TRBV2 to TRBJ2-5; D is perhaps TRBD2 (5 bases). The germline gives CDR1 SNHLY, CDR2 FYNNEI. The CDR3 covers 13 residues. CDR3 in DNA: TGTGCCACCAGTTTACTGACCGGGAAGACCCAGTACTTC. It translates to CATSLLTGKTQYF.

This clonotype has at least ten counts. V and J are TRBV20-1 and TRBJ2-3; TRBD1 agrees at 9 bases. The CDR3 totals 14 residues. V lost 6 bases and J lost 3; bases outside the gene matches: 7. Germline V gene sequence: CDR1 DFQATT, CDR2 SNEGSKA (reference sequence). As DNA, the CDR3 is TGCAGTGCCCTACGGGACAGGGCTACAGATACGCAGTATTTT. Its protein is CSALRDRATDTQYF.

This clonotype was recorded at least ten times. The rearrangement joins TRBV2 to TRBJ2-3; 7 bases agree with TRBD2. The CDR3 is made up of 17 amino acids. The V gene end was trimmed by 7 bases and the J gene end by 3 bases; junction bases not matched to a gene: 16. The germline V gene encodes CDR1 SNHLY and CDR2 FYNNEI. The CDR3: CASMAGVGVFSTDTQYF. In DNA, the CDR3 is TGTGCCAGCATGGCGGGAGTCGGTGTATTTTCTACAGATACGCAGTATTTT. Full variable domain (outside the CDR3, taken from reference TRBV2 and TRBJ2-3): EPEVTQTPSHQVTQMGQEVILRCVPISNHLYFYWYRQILGQKVEFLVSFYNNEISEKSEIFDDQFSVERPDGSNFTLKIRSTKLEDSAMYFCASMAGVGVFSTDTQYFGPGTRLTVL.

This clonotype appeared many times. The V gene is TRBV10-3, the J gene TRBJ2-1; weak D call: TRBD1 (6 bases). V was shortened by 0 bases and J by 0 bases, with 9 bases between the two germline ends. The V gene's germline CDR1 is ENHRY and CDR2 SYGVKD. The CDR3 has 16 residues. The CDR3: CAISESGGGSYNEQFF. The CDR3 DNA sequence: TGTGCCATCAGTGAGTCAGGGGGTGGCTCCTACAATGAGCAGTTCTTC.

This clonotype was seen at least ten times. Here the CDR3 reads CASSETGQGNSPLHF. Here the CDR3 DNA reads TGTGCCAGCAGTGAAACGGGACAGGGAAATTCACCCCTCCACTTT. J is TRBJ1-6 and V is TRBV2, with 9 bases aligning to TRBD1. The V gene's germline CDR1 is SNHLY and CDR2 FYNNEI. The CDR3 extends over 15 amino acids. V gave up 2 bases and J gave up 7 bases; unmatched junction bases: 3.

This clonotype was observed at least ten times. The CDR3 coding sequence is TGCGCCAGCAGCGGCAGGGGGCAGGGGGAGACCCAGTACTTC. This sequence encodes CASSGRGQGETQYF. The V call is TRBV5-1, the J call TRBJ2-5; 8 nucleotides line up with TRBD1. The V gene end was trimmed by 4 bases and the J gene end by 5 bases; junction bases not matched to a gene: 7. The CDR3 contains 14 residues. From germline, CDR1 is SGHRS and CDR2 YFSETQ.

This clonotype was recorded a few times. Since no conserved phenylalanine or tryptophan closes the CDR3, a read error is the likely cause. This rearrangement joins TRBV20-1 to TRBJ1-5; D perhaps matches TRBD1 (6 bases). Germline V gene lookup returns CDR1 DFQATT and CDR2 SNEGSKA (reference sequence). This CDR3 comprises 11 residues. CDR3 DNA sequence: TGCAGGCCACAGGGACATCAGCCCCAGCATGGT. Residues: CRPQGHQPQHG.

This clonotype was seen at least ten times. The chain employs TRBV5-8 and TRBJ2-3; D could derive from TRBD1 or TRBD2 (6 bases each). The CDR3 has 14 residues. Deletions cut 2 bases from V and 4 bases from J, with 11 bases between. From germline, CDR1 is SGHTS and CDR2 YDEGEE. The CDR3 DNA is TGTGCCAGCAGCTTTACGGGGGCACCAGATACGCAGTATTTT. Its protein is CASSFTGAPDTQYF.

The CDR3 bases are TGCAGCTTGGGGGAGGGGACCCCCCTCCACTTT. The encoded protein is CSLGEGTPLHF. V gene TRBV20-1 combines with J gene TRBJ1-6; D possibly corresponds to TRBD1 (5 bases). Germline CDR1 DFQATT, CDR2 SNEGSKA (reference sequence). The CDR3 runs 11 residues.

V usage is TRBV19 and J usage is TRBJ2-5, with D perhaps matching TRBD2 (5 bases). V was pared by 4 bases and J by 5 bases, with 11 bases between. This CDR3 is built from 13 residues. Germline V lookup: CDR1 LNHDA, CDR2 SQIVND (reference sequence). The CDR3 region has the DNA TGTGCCAGTAGTACCTCTGAGCGGGAGACCCAGTACTTC. Protein product: CASSTSERETQYF. The entire variable domain, with the rest obtained from reference TRBV19 and TRBJ2-5, is as follows: DGGITQSPKYLFRKEGQNVTLSCEQNLNHDAMYWYRQDPGQGLRLIYYSQIVNDFQKGDIAEGYSVSREKKESFPLTVTSAQKNPTAFYLCASSTSERETQYFGPGTRLLVL.